This TCR beta chain was captured in a study of technical replicates of blood from several donors. Generated by immunoSEQ multiplex PCR, the TCRdb table keeps only in-frame clones and is missing some. The table shows 74,000 or so clones, with 93% occurring only once. The V and J ends lost 5 bases and 0 bases, in that order; junction bases with no gene match: 15. The germline V gene encodes CDR1 SGHTA and CDR2 FQGTGA. The CDR3 consists of 19 residues. Sequenced sample: T cells isolated from PBMCs. V usage is TRBV7-3 and J usage is TRBJ2-1; TRBD2 aligns across 8 bases. This TCR was recovered from a human donor in good health. CDR3 coding DNA: TGTGCCAGCAGCCCGAGCGGGAGTTCATTACGGAGCTCCTACAATGAGCAGTTCTTC. This codes for CASSPSGSSLRSSYNEQFF. Full variable domain (outside the CDR3, taken from reference TRBV7-3 and TRBJ2-1): GAGVSQTPSNKVTEKGKYVELRCDPISGHTALYWYRQSLGQGPEFLIYFQGTGAADDSGLPNDRFFAVRPEGSVSTLKIQRTERGDSAVYLCASSPSGSSLRSSYNEQFFGPGTRLTVL.